These T cell receptor beta chains were read from a single sample in a study of blood T cell repertoires in COVID-19. Using immunoSEQ multiplex PCR, the repertoire was profiled, and TCRdb retains in-frame clones only, with some absent. Of 16,000 or so clones listed, around 89% are singletons. The specimen sequenced was peripheral blood. All receptors come from a man older than 75 with acute or convalescent COVID-19. Both conserved end residues are part of each CDR3. A D gene is named only where the DNA matches it firmly. Part of the rows lack a size; the others show once, few, many or a class for expanded clones.

D: -
size: -
V: TRBV5-1
J: TRBJ2-5
CDR3: CASSLVEGETQYF

D: -
size: -
V: TRBV10-3
J: TRBJ1-2
CDR3: CAISAASGTQINYGYTF

D: TRBD1
size: -
V: TRBV28
J: TRBJ1-1
CDR3: CASSLSRGLMTEAFF

D: -
size: -
V: TRBV29-1
J: TRBJ2-1
CDR3: CSVEYSPPNNEQFF

D: TRBD2
size: -
V: TRBV7-3
J: TRBJ2-2
CDR3: CASATSGSTGELFF

D: TRBD1
size: -
V: TRBV5-1
J: TRBJ1-1
CDR3: CASSWLGQGANTEAFF

D: TRBD1
size: -
V: TRBV5-5
J: TRBJ1-2
CDR3: CASITGVGSYGYTF

D: -
size: -
V: TRBV6-5
J: TRBJ1-1
CDR3: CASSLHPGNTEAFF

D: -
size: -
V: TRBV5-1
J: TRBJ1-1
CDR3: CASSLERNTEAFF

D: -
size: -
V: TRBV15
J: TRBJ1-5
CDR3: CATSTDRSNQPQHF

D: -
size: -
V: TRBV18
J: TRBJ2-1
CDR3: CASSPAGTYNEQFF

D: TRBD1
size: -
V: TRBV10-3
J: TRBJ2-7
CDR3: CAISESKLDRGLPHEQYF

D: TRBD1
size: -
V: TRBV10-1
J: TRBJ2-3
CDR3: CASSVRDRATDTQYF

D: TRBD2
size: -
V: TRBV5-1
J: TRBJ2-1
CDR3: CASSLAGLAIDEQFF

D: TRBD2
size: -
V: TRBV2
J: TRBJ2-1
CDR3: CASSGYSGTSGDPSYNEQFF

D: TRBD1
size: -
V: TRBV19
J: TRBJ1-5
CDR3: CASRQGAMGGGNQPQHF

D: -
size: -
V: TRBV24-1
J: TRBJ2-4
CDR3: CATSVSGENIQYF

D: TRBD1
size: -
V: TRBV6-5
J: TRBJ1-2
CDR3: CASSVGTANYGYTF

D: -
size: once
V: TRBV12-2
J: TRBJ1-5
CDR3: CASRLRQGRQPQHF

D: -
size: -
V: TRBV6-5
J: TRBJ1-5
CDR3: CASSYGPPDSNQPQHF

D: -
size: -
V: TRBV6-1
J: TRBJ1-2
CDR3: CASSEAGRSGGYTF

D: -
size: -
V: TRBV28
J: TRBJ1-2
CDR3: CASSTPLGYTF

D: TRBD1
size: -
V: TRBV11-3
J: TRBJ2-2
CDR3: CASSPGTGNTGELFF

D: TRBD1
size: -
V: TRBV23-1
J: TRBJ2-5
CDR3: CASSQSSPDRTRQETQYF

D: TRBD2
size: -
V: TRBV19
J: TRBJ2-3
CDR3: CASSSGLAGGDTQYF

D: -
size: -
V: TRBV7-3
J: TRBJ2-3
CDR3: CASSLPGRTDTQYF

D: TRBD1
size: -
V: TRBV4-1
J: TRBJ1-2
CDR3: CASSQDNSGQGTYGYTF

D: TRBD1
size: -
V: TRBV19
J: TRBJ1-4
CDR3: CASSSTRGQSNEKLFF

D: -
size: -
V: TRBV30
J: TRBJ2-7
CDR3: CAWNPGTSYEQYF

D: TRBD1
size: -
V: TRBV6-6
J: TRBJ1-1
CDR3: CASSQTGQYDTEAFF

D: -
size: -
V: TRBV14
J: TRBJ2-1
CDR3: CASSQDWGQVANEQFF

D: TRBD1
size: once
V: TRBV5-8
J: TRBJ2-5
CDR3: CASPSWTGQETQYF

D: -
size: -
V: TRBV5-4
J: TRBJ2-1
CDR3: CATTGGGDEQFF

D: TRBD1
size: -
V: TRBV30
J: TRBJ2-7
CDR3: CAAGTGWNEQYF

D: TRBD1
size: -
V: TRBV15
J: TRBJ1-5
CDR3: CATRRQGGVTGNQPQHF

D: TRBD1
size: -
V: TRBV24-1
J: TRBJ1-2
CDR3: CATSDPRQGGGYTF

D: TRBD2
size: -
V: TRBV7-3
J: TRBJ2-3
CDR3: CASSLASGGAKYF

D: -
size: -
V: TRBV24-1
J: TRBJ2-2
CDR3: CATDTVTGELFF

D: TRBD2
size: -
V: TRBV24-1
J: TRBJ2-3
CDR3: CATSDFGLARGSDTQYF

D: TRBD1
size: -
V: TRBV19
J: TRBJ2-3
CDR3: CASKETGARDTQYF

D: -
size: -
V: TRBV10-3
J: TRBJ2-2
CDR3: CATGSGLNTGELFF

D: -
size: -
V: TRBV10-1
J: TRBJ1-1
CDR3: CASAPGMNTEAFF

D: -
size: -
V: TRBV15
J: TRBJ1-5
CDR3: CATSRVAGVSNQPQHF